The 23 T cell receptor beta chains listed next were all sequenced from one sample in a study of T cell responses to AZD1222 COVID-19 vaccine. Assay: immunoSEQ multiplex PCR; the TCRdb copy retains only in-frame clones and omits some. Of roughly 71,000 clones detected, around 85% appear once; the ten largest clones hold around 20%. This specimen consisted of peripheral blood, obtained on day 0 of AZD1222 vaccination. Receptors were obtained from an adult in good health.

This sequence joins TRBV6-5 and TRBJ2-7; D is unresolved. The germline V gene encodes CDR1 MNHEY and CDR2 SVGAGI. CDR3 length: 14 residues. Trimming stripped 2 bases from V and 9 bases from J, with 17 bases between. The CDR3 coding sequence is TGTGCCAGCAGTTACCCCGGAACCCAACGAGGGCAGTACTTC. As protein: CASSYPGTQRGQYF.

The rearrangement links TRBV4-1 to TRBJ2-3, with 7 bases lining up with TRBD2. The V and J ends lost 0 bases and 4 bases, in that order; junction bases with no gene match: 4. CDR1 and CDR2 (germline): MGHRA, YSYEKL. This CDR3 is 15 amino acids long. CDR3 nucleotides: TGCGCCAGCAGCCAAGAGATCGGGAGGCCAGATACGCAGTATTTT. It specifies CASSQEIGRPDTQYF.

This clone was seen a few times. This CDR3 is CASRTTGGAFF. The CDR3 bases are TGTGCCAGCAGGACTACAGGAGGAGCTTTCTTT. The chain couples TRBV12-3 or TRBV12-4 to TRBJ1-1, with D maybe TRBD1 (5 bases). V lost 6 bases, J lost 10 bases, and 12 bases lay in between. The CDR3 is made up of 11 amino acids.

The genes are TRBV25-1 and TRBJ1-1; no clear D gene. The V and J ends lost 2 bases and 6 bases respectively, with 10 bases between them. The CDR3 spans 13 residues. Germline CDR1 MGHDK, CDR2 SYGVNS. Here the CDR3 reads CASSEPFLAEAFF. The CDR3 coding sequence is TGTGCCAGCAGTGAACCGTTCCTGGCTGAAGCTTTCTTT.

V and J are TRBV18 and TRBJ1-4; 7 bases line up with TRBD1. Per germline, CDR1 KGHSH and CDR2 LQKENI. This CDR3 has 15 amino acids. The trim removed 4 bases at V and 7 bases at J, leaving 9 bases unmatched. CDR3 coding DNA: TGTGCCAGCTCACAGTCCCTAGGGGGCGTTGAAAAACTGTTTTTT. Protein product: CASSQSLGGVEKLFF. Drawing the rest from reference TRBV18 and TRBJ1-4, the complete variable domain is NAGVMQNPRHLVRRRGQEARLRCSPMKGHSHVYWYRQLPEEGLKFMVYLQKENIIDESGMPKERFSAEFPKEGPSILRIQQVVRGDSAAYFCASSQSLGGVEKLFFGSGTQLSVL.

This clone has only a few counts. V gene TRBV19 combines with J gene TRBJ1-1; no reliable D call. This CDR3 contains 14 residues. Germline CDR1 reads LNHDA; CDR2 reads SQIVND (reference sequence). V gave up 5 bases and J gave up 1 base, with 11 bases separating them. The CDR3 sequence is CASSADGGNTEAFF. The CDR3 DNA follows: TGTGCCAGTAGTGCGGACGGTGGGAACACTGAAGCTTTCTTT.

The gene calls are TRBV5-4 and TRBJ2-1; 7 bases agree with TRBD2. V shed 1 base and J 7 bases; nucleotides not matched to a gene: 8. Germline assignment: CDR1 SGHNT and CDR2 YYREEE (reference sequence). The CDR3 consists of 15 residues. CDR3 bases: TGTGCCAGCAGCTTGCCCCCAGCGGGGCCTAATGAGCAGTTCTTC. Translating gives CASSLPPAGPNEQFF.

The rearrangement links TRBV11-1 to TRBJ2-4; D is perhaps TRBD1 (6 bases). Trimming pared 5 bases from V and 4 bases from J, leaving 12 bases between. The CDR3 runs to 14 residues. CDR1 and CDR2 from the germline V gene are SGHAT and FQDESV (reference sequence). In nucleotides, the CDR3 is TGTGCCAGCAGCCTGGGACAACGGAAAAACATTCAGTACTTC. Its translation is CASSLGQRKNIQYF.

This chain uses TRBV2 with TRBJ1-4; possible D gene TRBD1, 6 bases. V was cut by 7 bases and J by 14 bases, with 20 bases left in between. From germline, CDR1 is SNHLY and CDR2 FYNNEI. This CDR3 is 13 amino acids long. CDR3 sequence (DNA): TGTGCCAGCAAAATCAACCCTGGGGGCTGGCTGTTTTTT. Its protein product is CASKINPGGWLFF.

The CDR3 region is CASSVQQRGLGTDTQYF. CDR3 DNA: TGTGCCAGCAGCGTCCAGCAGAGGGGGCTTGGCACAGATACGCAGTATTTT. The chain combines TRBV9 with TRBJ2-3; 7 bases fit TRBD1. The CDR3 runs to 17 residues. Germline V gives CDR1 SGDLS, CDR2 YYNGEE. Trimming took 2 bases from V and 1 from J; bases not matched to a gene: 10.

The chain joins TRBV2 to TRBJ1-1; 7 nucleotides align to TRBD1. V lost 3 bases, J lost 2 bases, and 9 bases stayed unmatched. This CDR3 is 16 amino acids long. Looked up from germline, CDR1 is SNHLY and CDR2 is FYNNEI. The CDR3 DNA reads TGTGCCAGCAGTGATAATGACAGGGTCCTTAACACTGAAGCTTTCTTT. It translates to CASSDNDRVLNTEAFF.

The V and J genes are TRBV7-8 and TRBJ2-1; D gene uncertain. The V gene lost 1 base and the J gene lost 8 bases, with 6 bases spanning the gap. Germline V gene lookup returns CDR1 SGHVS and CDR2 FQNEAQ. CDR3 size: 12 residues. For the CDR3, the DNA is TGTGCCAGCAGCTTAGTTGCAGATGAGCAGTTCTTC. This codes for CASSLVADEQFF.

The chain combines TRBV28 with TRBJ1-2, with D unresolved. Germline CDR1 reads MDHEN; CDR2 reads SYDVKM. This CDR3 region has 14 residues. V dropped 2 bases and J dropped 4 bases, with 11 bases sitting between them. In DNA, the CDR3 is TGTGCCAGCAGTTTACGTGGCAGCACCTATGGCTACACCTTC. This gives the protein CASSLRGSTYGYTF.

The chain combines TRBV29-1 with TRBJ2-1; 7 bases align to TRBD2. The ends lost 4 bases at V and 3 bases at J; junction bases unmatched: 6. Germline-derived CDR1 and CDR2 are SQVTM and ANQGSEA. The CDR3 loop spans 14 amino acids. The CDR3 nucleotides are TGCAGCGTTGTTTGGCGGGAGCGCTACAATGAGCAGTTCTTC. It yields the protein CSVVWRERYNEQFF.

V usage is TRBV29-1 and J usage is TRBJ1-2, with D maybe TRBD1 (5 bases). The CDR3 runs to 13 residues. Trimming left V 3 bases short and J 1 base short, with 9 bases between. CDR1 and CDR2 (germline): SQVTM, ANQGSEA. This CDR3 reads CSVEGGLNYGYTF. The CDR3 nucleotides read TGCAGCGTTGAGGGGGGACTTAACTATGGCTACACCTTC.

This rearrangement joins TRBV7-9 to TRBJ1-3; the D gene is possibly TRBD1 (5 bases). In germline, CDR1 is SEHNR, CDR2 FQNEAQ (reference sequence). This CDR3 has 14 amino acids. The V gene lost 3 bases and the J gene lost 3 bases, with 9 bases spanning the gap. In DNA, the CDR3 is TGTGCCAGCAGCTTGGGGCAGCTTGGAAACACCATATATTTT. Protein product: CASSLGQLGNTIYF.

CDR3 region: CASSSGTSGKLSGELFF. Here the CDR3 DNA reads TGTGCCAGCAGCTCCGGGACTAGCGGGAAGTTGTCCGGGGAGCTGTTTTTT. The chain recombines TRBV13 with TRBJ2-2; 13 bases are a match to TRBD2. The length of the CDR3 is 17 residues. Per the germline V gene, CDR1 is PRHDT and CDR2 is FYEKMQ (reference sequence). Losses at the gene ends were 4 bases for V and 6 bases for J; bases not matched to a gene: 8.

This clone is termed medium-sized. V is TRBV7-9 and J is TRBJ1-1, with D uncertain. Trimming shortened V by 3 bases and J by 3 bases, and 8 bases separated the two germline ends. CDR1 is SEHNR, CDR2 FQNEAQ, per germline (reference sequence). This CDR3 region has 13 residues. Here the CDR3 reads CASSLPPDTEAFF. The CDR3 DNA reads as TGTGCCAGCAGCTTGCCCCCAGACACTGAAGCTTTCTTT.

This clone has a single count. The CDR3 sequence: CASSPGGHHYEQYF. DNA of the CDR3: TGTGCCAGCAGCCCTGGGGGACATCACTACGAGCAGTACTTC. This chain connects TRBV7-9 to TRBJ2-7; the D gene is possibly TRBD1 (6 bases). The CDR3 is made up of 14 amino acids. Germline CDR1 is SEHNR and CDR2 is FQNEAQ (reference sequence). Trimming stripped 5 bases from V and 3 bases from J, with 14 bases between.

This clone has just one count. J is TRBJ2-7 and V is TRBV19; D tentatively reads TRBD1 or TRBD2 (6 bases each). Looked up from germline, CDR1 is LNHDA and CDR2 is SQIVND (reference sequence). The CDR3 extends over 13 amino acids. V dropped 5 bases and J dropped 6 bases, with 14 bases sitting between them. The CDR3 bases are TGTGCCAGTAGTTGGGGGGCGGTGGGCGAGCAGTACTTC. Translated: CASSWGAVGEQYF.

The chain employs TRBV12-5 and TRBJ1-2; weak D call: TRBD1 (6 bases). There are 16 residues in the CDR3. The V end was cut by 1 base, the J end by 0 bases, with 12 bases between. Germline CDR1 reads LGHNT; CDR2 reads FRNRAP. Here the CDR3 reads CASGLGKGHPNYGYTF. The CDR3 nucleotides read TGTGCTAGTGGTTTGGGGAAGGGACACCCTAACTATGGCTACACCTTC.

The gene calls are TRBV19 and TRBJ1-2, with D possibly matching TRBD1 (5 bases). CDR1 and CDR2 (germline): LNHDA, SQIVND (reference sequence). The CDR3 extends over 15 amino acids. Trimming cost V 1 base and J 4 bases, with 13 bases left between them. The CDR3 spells CASSIAGQGPYGYTF. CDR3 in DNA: TGTGCCAGTAGTATAGCTGGGCAGGGTCCCTATGGCTACACCTTC.

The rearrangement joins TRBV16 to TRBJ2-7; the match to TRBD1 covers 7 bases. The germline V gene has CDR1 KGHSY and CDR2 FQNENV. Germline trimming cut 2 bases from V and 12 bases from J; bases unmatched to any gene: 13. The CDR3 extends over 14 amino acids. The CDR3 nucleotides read TGTGCCAGCAGCCAAGGTGGGACAGTCCCTAAGCGGTACTTC. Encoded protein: CASSQGGTVPKRYF.